One sample yielded the 27 T cell receptor beta chains listed below, sequenced in a study of T cells in women clearing cervical HPV infection. Generated by immunoSEQ multiplex PCR, the TCRdb table keeps only in-frame clones and is missing some. This repertoire includes some 30,000 clones. The material sequenced was blood buffy coat. The receptor source for this set is a woman aged 18 to 75 with a cervical HPV16 infection that either progressed to CIN3+ or cleared (not recorded which).

CDR3 DNA, as far as it was read: TGTGCCAGTAGTATAAGTAGCAGGGGCAATGAG. Translating it yields CASSISSRGNE. The entire CDR3 reads CASSISSRGNEQFF. The genes are TRBV19 and TRBJ2-1; a possible D gene is TRBD1 (6 bases). The read is 3 residues too short to cover the CDR3 end, so that end is filled in from the germline J gene. Germline-derived CDR1 and CDR2 are LNHDA and SQIVND (reference sequence). Trimming shortened V by 2 bases and J by 6 bases, and 11 bases separated the two germline ends. The CDR3 is 14 amino acids.

On this clone: Sequencing ends 3 residues short of the CDR3 end; the germline J gene provides the rest. The chain carries TRBV20-1 and TRBJ1-2; tentatively, D is TRBD1 (6 bases). The CDR3 spans 13 residues. Germline V gene sequence: CDR1 DFQATT, CDR2 SNEGSKA (reference sequence). CDR3 bases read: TGCAGTGCCCGAGGGGGATTGGGGGAGACC. Translating gives CSARGGLGET. The entire CDR3 reads CSARGGLGETYTF.

As regards this clone: The read ends 3 residues early relative to the CDR3; the germline J gene fills the gap. The gene calls are TRBV7-9 and TRBJ1-1; no clear D. From germline, CDR1 is SEHNR and CDR2 FQNEAQ (reference sequence). The CDR3 sequence is 15 residues long. The CDR3 bases that were read are TGTGCCAGCAGCTTAAGTACGAGGGCTCAAGAGACA. Encoded protein: CASSLSTRAQET. From start to end, the CDR3 is CASSLSTRAQETAFF.

On this clone: The CDR3 end lies 3 residues beyond the end of the read and is filled in from the germline J gene. V gene TRBV20-1 combines with J gene TRBJ2-3; 8 bases match TRBD2. The CDR3 is made up of 17 amino acids. CDR1 DFQATT and CDR2 SNEGSKA come from the germline V gene (reference sequence). Losses at the gene ends were 6 bases for V and 0 bases for J; bases not matched to a gene: 14. Here the CDR3 reads CSAQSGGEPMSTDTQYF. Incomplete CDR3 DNA: TGCAGTGCACAGTCGGGGGGGGAGCCGATGAGCACAGATACG.

Remarks on this clone: The read ends 3 residues early relative to the CDR3; the germline J gene fills the gap. The chain links TRBV20-1 to TRBJ2-3; the match to TRBD2 covers 8 bases. The length of the CDR3 is 14 residues. The germline V gene encodes CDR1 DFQATT and CDR2 SNEGSKA (reference sequence). CDR3 residues: CSARSGSGRETQYF. The sequenced CDR3 bases are TGCAGTGCTAGAAGCGGGAGTGGCAGGGAGACG.

Comment on this clone: Coverage ceases 3 residues before the CDR3 finishes, and the germline J gene fills in the end. The chain joins TRBV19 to TRBJ1-5, with D perhaps TRBD1 (6 bases). The CDR3 has 16 amino acids. Between the trimmed V and J ends, which lost 2 bases and 4 bases, there was a span of 15 bases. The germline CDR1 and CDR2 sequences are LNHDA and SQIVND (reference sequence). CDR3 DNA, as far as it was read: TGTGCCAGTAGTATAATCGGCCCCAGGGGAAATCAGCCC. Translation gives CASSIIGPRGNQP. The entire CDR3 protein is CASSIIGPRGNQPQHF.

Regarding this clone: The read terminates 3 residues ahead of where the CDR3 ends, so the germline J gene completes it. V gene TRBV19 combines with J gene TRBJ1-2, with a possible D match to TRBD1 (6 bases). Germline CDR1 LNHDA, CDR2 SQIVND (reference sequence). The CDR3 totals 14 residues. V dropped 5 bases and J dropped 6 bases, with 16 bases sitting between them. The CDR3 bases that were read are TGTGCCAGTAGTTTGGGGACAACGGTCAATGGC. Translated: CASSLGTTVNG. The entire CDR3 sequence reads CASSLGTTVNGYTF.

In the case of this clone: The CDR3 goes on 3 residues after the read ends, and that part is filled in from the germline J gene. This sequence joins TRBV6-2 or TRBV6-3 and TRBJ1-6; D not certain. This CDR3 contains 13 residues. Germline V gives CDR1 MNHEY, CDR2 SVGEGT. The germline V and J ends were trimmed by 7 bases and 9 bases, with 13 bases remaining between them. CDR3 region: CASNNPPGSPLHF. The CDR3 bases that were read are TGTGCCAGCAACAACCCCCCGGGTTCACCC.

To note about this clone: The read terminates 3 residues ahead of where the CDR3 ends, so the germline J gene completes it. V usage is TRBV20-1 and J usage is TRBJ2-3; D perhaps matches TRBD1 (5 bases). CDR3 length equals 15 residues. Germline V gene sequence: CDR1 DFQATT, CDR2 SNEGSKA (reference sequence). The CDR3 bases that were read are TGCAGTGCTAGAGGTCATGACAGTAGCAATCAGCCG. It is translated as CSARGHDSSNQP. The complete CDR3 reads CSARGHDSSNQPQYF.

Concerning this clone: The read is 3 residues too short to cover the CDR3 end, so that end is filled in from the germline J gene. The chain couples TRBV20-1 to TRBJ1-1; 7 bases are shared with TRBD1. Germline CDR1 is DFQATT and CDR2 is SNEGSKA (reference sequence). CDR3 length: 14 amino acids. The ends lost 5 bases at V and 2 bases at J; junction bases unmatched: 8. The CDR3 loop reads CSAPDRRDNTEAFF. CDR3 DNA (partial): TGCAGTGCTCCGGACAGGCGAGATAACACTGAA.

With regard to this clone: The read is 3 residues too short to cover the CDR3 end, so that end is filled in from the germline J gene. V gene TRBV12-3 or TRBV12-4 combines with J gene TRBJ1-6; perhaps TRBD1 as D (6 bases). The length of the CDR3 is 14 residues. The germline V and J ends were trimmed by 6 bases and 7 bases, with 13 bases remaining between them. This CDR3 is CASSKEGGNSPLHF. The sequenced part of the CDR3 DNA is TGTGCCAGCAGCAAAGAGGGGGGGAATTCACCC.

About this clone: The read ends 3 residues early relative to the CDR3; the germline J gene fills the gap. The chain uses TRBV2 and TRBJ2-7; D is perhaps TRBD1 (5 bases). Germline V gene lookup returns CDR1 SNHLY and CDR2 FYNNEI. Deletions cut 1 base from V and 0 bases from J, with 7 bases between. The CDR3 sequence is 14 residues long. The part of the CDR3 DNA that was read is TGTGCCAGCAGTGAAGGGACACCCTCCTACGAG. It is translated as CASSEGTPSYE. The whole CDR3 sequence reads CASSEGTPSYEQYF.

To note about this clone: The read falls 3 residues short of the CDR3 end, and the missing part is taken from the germline J gene. The rearrangement joins TRBV6-1 to TRBJ1-2; no clear D. The CDR3 sequence is 14 residues long. Looked up from germline, CDR1 is MNHNS and CDR2 is SASEGT. Between the trimmed V and J ends, which lost 0 bases and 4 bases, there was a span of 9 bases. The covered CDR3 bases are TGTGCCAGCAGTGAAGCGGCACAGTTCTATGGC. The encoded protein is CASSEAAQFYG. The CDR3 in its entirety is CASSEAAQFYGYTF.

The part of the CDR3 DNA that was read is TGTGCCAGCAGCACCCAAAACCAGGGAGGTAATGAG. Protein product: CASSTQNQGGNE. The entire CDR3 is CASSTQNQGGNEQFF. The rearrangement uses TRBV5-6 and TRBJ2-1; D perhaps matches TRBD2 (6 bases). The read terminates 3 residues ahead of where the CDR3 ends, so the germline J gene completes it. With 4 bases removed from V and 7 bases from J, the gap between germline ends came to 18 bases. The germline CDR1 and CDR2 sequences are SGHDT and YYEEEE. This CDR3 spans 15 amino acids.

As concerns this clone: The CDR3 end is not reached by the read, which stops 3 residues before it; the germline J gene fills it in. The chain links TRBV14 to TRBJ2-7; 8 positions agree with TRBD1. After removal of 4 bases from V and 4 bases from J, the junction contained 6 bases not matched to a gene. CDR3 length: 14 residues. The germline V gene has CDR1 SGHDN and CDR2 FVKESK. The part of the CDR3 DNA that was read is TGTGCCAGCAGCCGACGTCGACAGGGGTACGAG. Amino acids: CASSRRRQGYE. The entire CDR3 reads CASSRRRQGYEQYF.

Turning to this clone: The CDR3 end is not reached by the read, which stops 3 residues before it; the germline J gene fills it in. The V and J genes are TRBV20-1 and TRBJ2-1; 8 bases fit TRBD2. V dropped 3 bases and J dropped 8; count of bases not matched to a gene: 9. This CDR3 comprises 14 residues. CDR1 and CDR2 (germline): DFQATT, SNEGSKA (reference sequence). This CDR3 reads CSARVGTSVDEQFF. The sequenced part of the CDR3 DNA is TGCAGTGCTAGGGTCGGGACTAGTGTCGATGAG.

A remark on this clone: The read halts 3 residues ahead of the CDR3 end, with the missing end drawn from the germline J gene. The chain has TRBV2 and TRBJ2-7; 8 nucleotides align to TRBD2. Germline V gene sequence: CDR1 SNHLY, CDR2 FYNNEI. With V trimmed by 5 bases and J by 6 bases, 9 bases remained unmatched. The CDR3 totals 14 residues. The sequenced part of the CDR3 DNA is TGTGCCAGCAGTTTCGGACTAGCCTTGGGCGAG. Translating it yields CASSFGLALGE. The CDR3 reads in full as CASSFGLALGEQYF.

With respect to this clone: Sequencing ends 3 residues short of the CDR3 end; the germline J gene provides the rest. The chain is built from TRBV5-8 and TRBJ1-2; D perhaps matches TRBD1 (5 bases). The ends were cut back, 5 bases at V and 2 bases at J, with 10 bases in the middle. Germline loops: CDR1 SGHTS, CDR2 YDEGEE. The CDR3 consists of 13 residues. The CDR3 reads CASRKGSNYGYTF. CDR3 bases read: TGTGCCAGCAGAAAGGGGTCGAACTATGGC.

Details on this clone: Read coverage stops 3 residues before the CDR3 terminus; the germline J gene supplies the remainder. V usage is TRBV20-1 and J usage is TRBJ2-3, with D possibly called TRBD1 or TRBD2 (6 bases each). Germline V gene lookup returns CDR1 DFQATT and CDR2 SNEGSKA (reference sequence). V lost 1 base and J 3 bases, leaving 20 bases between the germline ends. The CDR3 is 17 amino acids. The part of the CDR3 DNA that was read is TGCAGTGCTAGAGGACACCCAAGCGGAGGGGGAACAGATACG. Protein sequence: CSARGHPSGGGTDT. The full CDR3 protein reads CSARGHPSGGGTDTQYF.

With respect to this clone: The CDR3 is cut off 3 residues early in the read; its end comes from the germline J gene. This rearrangement joins TRBV18 to TRBJ2-4, with TRBD1 identical over 8 bases. The CDR3 has 17 residues. CDR1 and CDR2 from the germline V gene are KGHSH and LQKENI. CDR3: CASSPTDRASPNYGQYF. The sequenced CDR3 bases are TGTGCCAGCTCACCTACGGACAGGGCCTCTCCTAACTATGGT.

Remarks on this clone: The read ends 3 residues shy of where the CDR3 ends; the end is completed using the germline J gene. The V gene is TRBV20-1, the J gene TRBJ2-5; TRBD1 might be the D (6 bases). Germline V lookup: CDR1 DFQATT, CDR2 SNEGSKA (reference sequence). The CDR3 covers 16 residues. With 0 bases removed from V and 4 bases from J, the gap between germline ends came to 18 bases. CDR3 in amino acids: CSARDNSRGRVETQYF. The CDR3 DNA, read in part, is TGCAGTGCTAGAGATAATTCCAGGGGAAGGGTAGAGACC.

With regard to this clone: Read sequence stops 3 residues before the CDR3 end, and the germline J gene provides the missing end. This chain uses TRBV5-1 with TRBJ1-1; no firm D call. Germline CDR1 reads SGHRS; CDR2 reads YFSETQ. The CDR3 is 12 amino acids. V was pared by 1 base and J by 5 bases, with 6 bases between. The CDR3 here is CASSLKGTEAFF. CDR3 bases read: TGCGCCAGCAGCTTGAAAGGGACTGAA.

Points on this clone: Sequencing ends 3 residues short of the CDR3 end; the germline J gene provides the rest. The chain uses TRBV12-3 or TRBV12-4 and TRBJ1-2, with D tentatively TRBD1 (5 bases). The CDR3 extends over 14 amino acids. V was pared by 0 bases and J by 4 bases, with 9 bases between. The CDR3 region is CASSLAQGTYGYTF. Incomplete CDR3 DNA: TGTGCCAGCAGTTTAGCGCAGGGTACCTATGGC.

Points on this clone: The DNA ends 3 residues before the CDR3 does, and the rest of the CDR3 is filled in from the germline J gene. This chain uses TRBV7-9 with TRBJ2-3, with a weak D call TRBD1 (6 bases). Trimming pared 4 bases from V and 2 bases from J, leaving 13 bases between. The CDR3 runs to 15 residues. Germline assignment: CDR1 SEHNR and CDR2 FQNEAQ (reference sequence). CDR3 DNA (partial): TGTGCCAGCAGCTCCACAGGGTTTAACACAGATACG. Its protein is CASSSTGFNTDT. The CDR3, in full, reads CASSSTGFNTDTQYF. Looking up the rest from reference TRBV7-9 and TRBJ2-3 gives the full variable domain: DTGVSQNPRHKITKRGQNVTFRCDPISEHNRLYWYRQTLGQGPEFLTYFQNEAQLEKSRLLSDRFSAERPKGSFSTLEIQRTEQGDSAMYLCASSSTGFNTDTQYFGPGTRLTVL.

A remark on this clone: The CDR3 extends 3 residues past the end of the read, so its final part is completed from the germline J gene. V gene TRBV18 combines with J gene TRBJ1-2; D uncertain. The germline V gene encodes CDR1 KGHSH and CDR2 LQKENI. This CDR3 is 16 amino acids long. CDR3 DNA (partial): TGTGCCAGCTCACGGGAGGAAACCCGACTAGCGACCGAC. The encoded protein is CASSREETRLATD. The full CDR3 sequence reads CASSREETRLATDYTF.

Of note for this clone: The read stops 3 residues short of the end of the CDR3; the missing end is completed from the germline J gene. The V call is TRBV30, the J call TRBJ2-1, with TRBD1 as a possible D gene (6 bases). From germline, CDR1 is GTSNPN and CDR2 SVGIG (reference sequence). The V end lost 5 bases, the J end lost 2 bases, and 19 bases lay between the germline ends. This CDR3 has 16 amino acids. Incomplete CDR3 DNA: TGTGCCTGGGACCCCCTGGGGGCGGTGGCCTACAATGAG. As protein: CAWDPLGAVAYNE. The full CDR3 reads CAWDPLGAVAYNEQFF.

Details on this clone: The DNA ends 3 residues before the CDR3 does, and the rest of the CDR3 is filled in from the germline J gene. The rearrangement links TRBV19 to TRBJ1-2; possible D gene TRBD1, 5 bases. Germline V lookup: CDR1 LNHDA, CDR2 SQIVND (reference sequence). CDR3 length: 15 amino acids. The CDR3 bases that were read are TGTGCCAGTAGTATAGACCGGGGGGGACCTTACGAA. The encoded protein is CASSIDRGGPYE. The whole CDR3 reads CASSIDRGGPYEYTF.